Each of the 17 T cell receptor beta chains below was sequenced from the same sample in a study of cytomegalovirus exposure and HLA in healthy donors. Vbeta (60) and Jbeta (13) primers were used in the PCR. Libraries were prepared by immunoSEQ multiplex PCR; TCRdb keeps only in-frame clonotypes and omits some of them. The sample records 120,000 to 150,000 clones, 60% to 85% being singletons. The sequenced sample was PBMCs. Receptor source: a woman in her forties in good health and CMV-seropositive.

This sequence joins TRBV5-1 and TRBJ1-3; no reliable D call. This CDR3 region has 14 residues. V dropped 0 bases and J dropped 2 bases, with 6 bases sitting between them. Looked up from germline, CDR1 is SGHRS and CDR2 is YFSETQ. This chain's CDR3 is CASSLDTTGNTIYF. CDR3 DNA: TGCGCCAGCAGCTTGGACACCACTGGAAACACCATATATTTT.

The chain carries TRBV9 and TRBJ2-3; 12 nucleotides agree with TRBD2. The V gene's germline CDR1 is SGDLS and CDR2 YYNGEE. J lost 0 bases, V lost 3 bases, and 2 bases had no gene match. There are 16 residues in the CDR3. The CDR3 is CASSATSGGSTDTQYF. In nucleotides, the CDR3 is TGTGCCAGCAGCGCCACTAGCGGGGGGAGCACAGATACGCAGTATTTT.

Here the CDR3 reads CASSPMERTGELFF. CDR3 coding DNA: TGTGCCAGCTCACCGATGGAGAGAACCGGGGAGCTGTTTTTT. The chain uses TRBV18 and TRBJ2-2; D not resolved. In germline, CDR1 is KGHSH, CDR2 LQKENI. Between the trimmed V and J ends, which lost 3 bases and 5 bases, there was a span of 10 bases. The CDR3 loop spans 14 amino acids.

This chain uses TRBV9 with TRBJ2-5, with TRBD1 matching over 9 bases. Losses at the gene ends were 4 bases for V and 4 bases for J; bases not matched to a gene: 8. This CDR3 region has 15 residues. Germline CDR1 is SGDLS and CDR2 is YYNGEE. The CDR3 nucleotides read TGTGCCAGCAGCTTAGGGACAGGGCGGTCAGAGACCCAGTACTTC. Translating gives CASSLGTGRSETQYF.

CDR3 sequence reads: CASSKRGGSETQYF. The CDR3 DNA reads TGTGCCAGCAGTAAGCGGGGGGGCTCCGAGACCCAGTACTTC. The chain has TRBV6-1 and TRBJ2-5, with 10 bases identical to TRBD2. The CDR3 sequence is 14 residues long. Germline V gives CDR1 MNHNS, CDR2 SASEGT. The junction had 5 bases not matched to a gene; V was cut back by 5 bases and J by 5 bases.

The chain couples TRBV10-3 to TRBJ2-2; TRBD1 matches at 7 bases. This CDR3 has 13 residues. J was trimmed by 2 bases and V by 8 bases; bases with no gene match: 2. CDR1 ENHRY and CDR2 SYGVKD come from the germline V gene. Here the CDR3 DNA reads TGTGCCATCTGGGACAGTAACACCGGGGAGCTGTTTTTT. As protein: CAIWDSNTGELFF.

The chain couples TRBV7-3 to TRBJ2-2, with a possible D match to TRBD1 (6 bases). Trimming took 1 base from V and 5 from J, leaving 11 bases between them. The germline CDR1 and CDR2 sequences are SGHTA and FQGTGA. This CDR3 has 15 residues. The chain's CDR3 is CASSLNQGRTGELFF. The CDR3, as DNA: TGTGCCAGCAGCTTAAATCAGGGGCGAACCGGGGAGCTGTTTTTT.

The chain combines TRBV7-9 with TRBJ2-1; 10 nucleotides align to TRBD2. V lost 2 bases to trimming and J lost 9 bases; unmatched junction nucleotides: 7. Germline CDR1 SEHNR, CDR2 FQNEAQ (reference sequence). The CDR3 has 15 residues. The CDR3 nucleotides read TGTGCCAGCAGCTTAAGGAGCGGGGGGGCCTCTGAGCAGTTCTTC. Translating gives CASSLRSGGASEQFF.

V usage is TRBV18 and J usage is TRBJ2-2; possible D gene TRBD1, 5 bases. The V gene's germline CDR1 is KGHSH and CDR2 LQKENI. Trimming took off 0 bases at V and 3 bases at J, with 11 bases between the two ends. CDR3 length: 16 residues. The CDR3 loop is CASSPPLDTYTGELFF. The CDR3 region has the DNA TGTGCCAGCTCACCACCTCTGGACACGTACACCGGGGAGCTGTTTTTT.

The chain has TRBV9 and TRBJ1-1, with D perhaps matching TRBD1 (6 bases). V lost 2 bases to trimming and J lost 5 bases, with 10 bases between them. The CDR3 has 13 residues. Germline V CDR1 and CDR2: SGDLS, YYNGEE. The CDR3 sequence is CASSVPGQTEAFF. The CDR3 DNA follows: TGTGCCAGCAGCGTCCCCGGACAGACTGAAGCTTTCTTT.

The chain has TRBV10-3 and TRBJ2-3, with 9 nucleotides matching TRBD1. With V trimmed by 6 bases and J by 4 bases, 5 bases remained unmatched. The CDR3 contains 14 residues. Germline values: CDR1 ENHRY, CDR2 SYGVKD. The CDR3 here is CAIRSTGGPDTQYF. Written as DNA, the CDR3 is TGTGCCATCAGGTCGACAGGGGGGCCAGATACGCAGTATTTT.

This clone was seen only once. The chain carries TRBV6-5 and TRBJ2-7; 8 bases match TRBD2. Unmatched junction bases numbered 5, after V lost 4 bases and J lost 3 bases. The germline V gene has CDR1 MNHEY and CDR2 SVGAGI. The CDR3 is 14 amino acids. CDR3 sequence: CASSLAGSNYEQYF. CDR3 coding DNA: TGTGCCAGCAGTTTAGCGGGGTCTAACTACGAGCAGTACTTC.

V is TRBV5-1 and J is TRBJ2-7; TRBD1 agrees at 9 bases. The CDR3 spans 14 residues. Germline-derived CDR1 and CDR2 are SGHRS and YFSETQ. V gave up 4 bases and J gave up 2 bases; unmatched junction bases: 4. The CDR3 coding sequence is TGCGCCAGCAGCGAGACAGGGGGGGCCTACGAGCAGTACTTC. The encoded protein is CASSETGGAYEQYF.

The chain is built from TRBV30 and TRBJ1-2; 8 bases fit TRBD1. The V and J ends lost 1 base and 7 bases, in that order; junction bases with no gene match: 2. CDR1 GTSNPN and CDR2 SVGIG come from the germline V gene (reference sequence). The CDR3 length is 12 residues. The DNA of the CDR3 is TGTGCCTGGAGTGGAGGGACAGGTGGCTACACCTTC. Protein: CAWSGGTGGYTF.

The V call is TRBV5-4, the J call TRBJ2-3, with 10 positions matching TRBD2. The germline CDR1 and CDR2 sequences are SGHNT and YYREEE (reference sequence). Unmatched junction bases numbered 3, after V lost 3 bases and J lost 5 bases. The CDR3 has 14 amino acids. This chain's CDR3 is CASSSWTSGDTQYF. CDR3 in DNA: TGTGCCAGCAGCTCCTGGACTAGCGGAGATACGCAGTATTTT.

The chain combines TRBV5-6 with TRBJ2-5; 8 positions match TRBD2. This CDR3 has 15 amino acids. CDR1 is SGHDT, CDR2 YYEEEE, per germline. Trimming removed 2 bases from V and 2 bases from J; junction bases left unmatched: 5. CDR3 region: CASSFLSGGQETQYF. CDR3 DNA: TGTGCCAGCAGCTTCCTCAGCGGGGGACAAGAGACCCAGTACTTC.

The chain recombines TRBV5-6 with TRBJ1-2; D not resolved. The CDR3 runs to 14 residues. CDR1 SGHDT and CDR2 YYEEEE come from the germline V gene. V was shortened by 1 base and J by 0 bases, with 7 bases between the two germline ends. CDR3 sequence (DNA): TGTGCCAGCAGCTTGATACAGTCTAACTATGGCTACACCTTC. It specifies CASSLIQSNYGYTF.